This TCR beta chain was captured in a study of blood T cell repertoires in COVID-19. The germline gives CDR1 SGHAT, CDR2 FQDESV (reference sequence). V was clipped by 6 bases and J by 5 bases, with 10 bases between them. There are 13 residues in the CDR3. This table comes from immunoSEQ multiplex PCR, and its TCRdb copy is limited to in-frame clones, with some not included. The sample comprises around 110,000 clones, 70% to 85% of which are singletons, and around 7.6% rests with the top ten. The source of this sequence is a man in his 70s with active or convalescent COVID-19. The sequencing input was peripheral blood. The J gene is TRBJ2-2, the V gene TRBV11-1, with a possible D match to TRBD1 (5 bases). CDR3 residues: CASRQASTGELFF. Here the CDR3 DNA reads TGTGCCAGCAGACAGGCCAGTACCGGGGAGCTGTTTTTT.